The rows below give T cell receptor beta chains drawn from one sample of a study of T cells in Graves' hyperthyroidism and ophthalmopathy. Using its own MiXCR run on the multiplex PCR reads, TCRdb lists one record per CDR3 protein. Found here are hundreds of thousands of distinct CDR3 sequences, approximately 40% of them singletons; the top ten hold approximately 8.7%. The specimen was blood. These receptor sequences come from a man younger than 35 with Graves' hyperthyroidism. The CDR3 runs from the conserved cysteine through the conserved F or W. D genes are given only for firm matches. Clone size is given for some rows only: seen once, a few or many times, or a class if the clone is expanded.

J gene	D gene	clone size	CDR3 length	V gene	CDR3 DNA	CDR3 protein
TRBJ1-1	TRBD1	many	14	TRBV10-2	TGCGCCAGCAGTGTAAGGGGGCGGGACACTGAAGCTTTCTTT	CASSVRGRDTEAFF
TRBJ1-1	-	few	14	TRBV5-1	TGCGCCAGCAGAGAGGACCCATCAGGCACTGAAGCTTTCTTT	CASREDPSGTEAFF
TRBJ1-1	-	many	14	TRBV7-8	TGTGCCAGCAGCCATCAGGACGGTCGGACTGAAGCTTTCTTT	CASSHQDGRTEAFF
TRBJ2-2	TRBD2	-	14	TRBV12-3/TRBV12-4	TGTGCCAGCACCTCGGGACTAGCGGGACGAGAGCTGTTTTTT	CASTSGLAGRELFF
TRBJ2-7	TRBD2	-	13	TRBV20-1	TGCAGTGCTCGGGGGGGAGACTCCTACGAGCAGTACTTC	CSARGGDSYEQYF
TRBJ1-6	-	few	14	TRBV4-1	TGTGCCAGCAGTTTACAGGGTGATTTTTCACCCCTCCACTTT	CASSLQGDFSPLHF
TRBJ2-5	-	many	12	TRBV12-3/TRBV12-4	TGTGCCAGCAGTCCCAGGTCCGAGACCCAGTACTTC	CASSPRSETQYF
TRBJ1-1	TRBD1	many	12	TRBV29-1	TGCAGCGTGACAGGGGGGAACACTGAAGCTTTCTTT	CSVTGGNTEAFF
TRBJ1-4	TRBD1	-	19	TRBV10-3	TGTGCCATCAGTGGGGTCTTGGGACAGGGGATTGCAACTAATGAAAAACTGTTTTTT	CAISGVLGQGIATNEKLFF
TRBJ2-5	-	-	14	TRBV5-1	TGCGCCAGCAGCTTGGGGACAGTTAAAGAGACCCAGTACTTC	CASSLGTVKETQYF
TRBJ2-7	TRBD1	few	14	TRBV19	TGTGCCAGTGGGGCAGGGGGTCCTACCTACGAGCAGTACTTC	CASGAGGPTYEQYF
TRBJ2-2	TRBD1	-	15	TRBV14	TGTGCCAGCAGCCCGGGACAGACCCTCACCGGGGAGCTGTTTTTT	CASSPGQTLTGELFF
TRBJ2-7	-	few	15	TRBV7-9	TGTGCCAGCAGCTTAGCGGTCGACACTTCCTACGAGCAGTACTTC	CASSLAVDTSYEQYF
TRBJ1-1	-	many	15	TRBV7-9	TGTGCCAGCCTGGGTGGCGCAGGGCTGAACACTGAAGCTTTCTTT	CASLGGAGLNTEAFF
TRBJ2-2	-	-	16	TRBV7-2	TGTGCCAGCAGCTTAGTTCGGGCGCCGAACACCGGGGAGCTGTTTTTT	CASSLVRAPNTGELFF
TRBJ1-6	TRBD1	many	15	TRBV7-9	TGTGCCAGCAGCCCTCAACGGGACAGGAGTTCACCCCTCCACTTT	CASSPQRDRSSPLHF
TRBJ1-3	TRBD1	-	14	TRBV30	TGTGCCTGGAGAAGGGACAGATCTGGAAACACCATATATTTT	CAWRRDRSGNTIYF
TRBJ2-7	-	few	14	TRBV12-3/TRBV12-4	TGTGCCAGCAGTTTCGCCAGGGTTATCGACGAGCAGTACTTC	CASSFARVIDEQYF
TRBJ2-7	TRBD1	-	13	TRBV7-2	TGTGCCAGCAGCAACAGGGGGCTGTACGAGCAGTACTTC	CASSNRGLYEQYF
TRBJ2-2	-	-	17	TRBV19	TGTGCCAGTAGTATCTATATCGGGACCTCCCCCACCGGGGAGCTGTTTTTT	CASSIYIGTSPTGELFF
TRBJ1-1	-	-	14	TRBV19	TGTGCCAATAGTATAGAAGATAAGGGCACTGAGGCTTTCTTT	CANSIEDKGTEAFF
TRBJ1-5	-	-	14	TRBV15	TGTGCCACCAGCAGTCAGGGTTACAGTCAGCCCCAGCATTTT	CATSSQGYSQPQHF
TRBJ2-5	TRBD1	-	16	TRBV6-5	TGTGCCAGCAGTTTCGCGGGACAGGGGGCGCAGGAGACCCAGTACTTC	CASSFAGQGAQETQYF
TRBJ2-5	-	many	14	TRBV29-1	TGCAGCGTTGAAGATTGGCAGGGAAGAGAGACCCAGTACTTC	CSVEDWQGRETQYF
TRBJ2-2	-	-	16	TRBV7-2	TGTGCCAGCAGCTCAGGGTGGGCTCAGAACACCGGGGAGCTGTTTTTT	CASSSGWAQNTGELFF
TRBJ2-7	TRBD1	-	15	TRBV7-1	TGTGCCAGCAGCTCACACCGACAGGGTACCTACGAGCAGTACTTC	CASSSHRQGTYEQYF
TRBJ2-2	-	many	12	TRBV10-3	TGTGCCATCAGTATTGACACCGGGGAGCTGTTTTTT	CAISIDTGELFF
TRBJ1-2	TRBD1	many	13	TRBV20-1	TGCAGTGGGAGACAGGGTGGGGGCTATGGCTACACCTTC	CSGRQGGGYGYTF
TRBJ1-1	TRBD1	many	14	TRBV10-3	TGTGCCATCACCCCCGGACAGGGGTTAACTGAAGCTTTCTTT	CAITPGQGLTEAFF
TRBJ1-5	-	few	14	TRBV12-3/TRBV12-4	TGTGCCAGCAGTTTAGTTGGGAACAATCAGCCCCAGCATTTT	CASSLVGNNQPQHF
TRBJ2-6	-	many	14	TRBV20-1	TGCAGTGCTAGGAACAGGTTTGGGGCCAACGTCCTGACTTTC	CSARNRFGANVLTF
TRBJ1-2	TRBD1	many	15	TRBV2	TGTGCCAGCAGTGCTGGACAGGGGTCACCGGGGGGCTACACCTTC	CASSAGQGSPGGYTF
TRBJ2-2	-	many	12	TRBV29-1	TGCAGCGTTGACGTAAGGACCGGGGAGCTGTTTTTT	CSVDVRTGELFF
TRBJ2-2	-	-	16	TRBV9	TGTGCCAGCAGCGTAGCTGGGGGGCCCAACACCGGGGAGCTGTTTTTT	CASSVAGGPNTGELFF
TRBJ1-1	-	many	14	TRBV2	TGTGCCAGCAGTGAAGACTACAGGGTCACTGAAGCTTTCTTT	CASSEDYRVTEAFF
TRBJ1-2	TRBD1	few	15	TRBV12-3/TRBV12-4	TGTGCCAGCAGTTTGGGACAGGACGGTAGCTATGGCTACACCTTC	CASSLGQDGSYGYTF
TRBJ2-7	TRBD1	-	16	TRBV15	TGTGCCACCAGCAGAGATTCCTCAGGGGGCCAAGACGAGCAGTACTTC	CATSRDSSGGQDEQYF
TRBJ2-3	TRBD2	few	15	TRBV19	TGTGCCAGTAGTTTGTCGGGACTAGCGGAGGATACGCAGTATTTT	CASSLSGLAEDTQYF